This T cell receptor beta chain was profiled in a study of T cell changes during pregnancy in multiple sclerosis. The V and J ends lost 8 bases and 6 bases respectively, with 8 bases between them. Germline V gene lookup returns CDR1 SGHRS and CDR2 YFSETQ. The CDR3 length is 10 residues. Profiling relied on immunoSEQ multiplex PCR, and the TCRdb table lists in-frame clones only, not all of them. Of 75,000 to 80,000 clones listed, about 88% are singletons. Sequences were derived from peripheral blood, sampled before pregnancy. The chain has TRBV5-1 and TRBJ1-2; D uncertain. The TCR was taken from a female donor with multiple sclerosis, enrolled in a pregnancy study. The CDR3 DNA follows: TGCGCCAGAAAGGAGCATGGCTACACCTTC. This codes for CARKEHGYTF.